Here is one T cell receptor (beta chain) with its context. Its antigen remains unknown. Generated by immunoSEQ multiplex PCR, the TCRdb table keeps only in-frame clones and is missing some. The sample carries 27,000 or so clones, around four fifths recorded once. This sample is part of a study of T cells in localized non-small cell lung cancer. General study findings and limits: Tumor trailed uninvolved adjacent lung in T cell clonality, which peaked there. In adjacent lung appeared a median around 54 of the top 100 tumor clones.

The CDR3 runs 14 residues. The junction had 8 bases not matched to a gene; V was cut back by 5 bases and J by 4 bases. The germline CDR1 and CDR2 sequences are SEHNR and FQNEAQ (reference sequence). This chain connects TRBV7-9 to TRBJ2-7; TRBD2 aligns across 7 bases. The source of this sequence is a woman aged 40-69 years with stage I lung adenocarcinoma. The source material was peripheral blood, sampled before any cancer treatment. The CDR3 DNA follows: TGTGCCAGCAGCATAGGACTAGATTTGTACGAGCAGTACTTC. This gives the protein CASSIGLDLYEQYF.